The present entry profiles one TCR beta chain with its context. Antigen unknown. The data originate from a study of immune heterogeneity within non-small cell lung tumors. Study summary: There were several squamous cell carcinomas, more than eight non-squamous carcinomas and 1 tumor not otherwise specified. Study-wide findings and caveats: Across individual patients, the high-frequency T-cell receptor beta clonotypes were largely distinct. Local T-cell clonality tracked local tumor mutational burden; the correlation was moderate but significant (R 0.3 to 0.4). Dominant CDR3 beta clonotypes repeated across a patient's tumor loci, while different loci held unique high-frequency clones.

Template was bulk tumor genomic DNA, roughly 580 ng per sample. Several far-apart biopsies were taken per primary tumor during surgery. Curative operations were performed on patients who had untreated, newly diagnosed non-small cell lung cancer. A first 10-cycle multiplex round used 32 V-gene and 13 J-gene primers on TCR beta CDR3. TCRdb itself ran the multiplex PCR reads through MiXCR, one entry per CDR3 protein. The data contain 13,000 or so distinct CDR3 sequences, roughly 23% of them singletons. The V and J ends lost 0 bases and 8 bases, in that order; junction bases with no gene match: 2. CDR1 is SGHNT and CDR2 is YENEEA in the germline V gene. The CDR3 is 13 amino acids.

V gene TRBV11-3 combines with J gene TRBJ2-7; TRBD1 aligns across 9 bases. Sequences were obtained from lung tumor tissue. The source is a man aged 50-60 years with non-small cell lung cancer. CDR3 sequence (DNA): TGTGCCAGCAGCTTAGAGGGACAGGGCCAGCAGTACTTC. As protein: CASSLEGQGQQYF.